Below, 3 T cell receptor beta chains from the same sample are listed, as sequenced in a study of blood T cells in healthy people across ages. Primers used in a second PCR of roughly 7 to 12 cycles were a sample-barcoded 5' primer and a J-beta primer mix. TCRdb ran MiXCR on the 5' RACE reads and lists one entry per CDR3 protein. Among nearly 800,000 distinct CDR3 sequences listed, just under 25% were seen once. The same data also contributed to another study, on T cells of mothers and their children.

Sequenced input: blood. The receptors were gathered from a boy between 10 and 17 years old in good health.

J is TRBJ2-3 and V is TRBV7-3, with D possibly matching TRBD1 (8 bases). The CDR3 consists of 15 residues. Per the germline V gene, CDR1 is SGHTA and CDR2 is FQGTGA. V was shortened by 5 bases and J by 5 bases, with 17 bases between the two germline ends. CDR3 DNA: TGTGCCAGCAGCCCACAGGGGGGGATTTTAGATACGCAGTATTTT. Protein sequence: CASSPQGGILDTQYF.

The rearrangement links TRBV3-1 to TRBJ2-7; no reliable D call. Germline assignment: CDR1 LGHDT and CDR2 YNNKEL (reference sequence). V was trimmed by 6 bases and J by 0 bases, leaving 12 bases between them. This CDR3 has 14 amino acids. In DNA, the CDR3 is TGTGCCAGCAGAAATGGGGTGGACTCCTACGAGCAGTACTTC. As protein: CASRNGVDSYEQYF.

Only a few counts were recorded for this clonotype. The V and J genes are TRBV12-3 or TRBV12-4 and TRBJ2-1; no definite D call. The CDR3 has 13 amino acids. The V gene lost 6 bases and the J gene lost 7 bases, with 13 bases spanning the gap. CDR3 coding DNA: TGTGCCAGCAGCTCCCCCTCAGCAAATGAGCAGTTCTTC. Its protein product is CASSSPSANEQFF.